The 32 T cell receptor beta chains reported below all come from one sample, sequenced in a study of cytomegalovirus exposure and HLA in healthy donors (dated by TCRdb to the late 2010s). The protocol used for the library was the immunoSEQ multiplex PCR assay. The multiplex PCR relied on a mix of 60 forward primers for TCR Vbeta segments and 13 reverse primers for TCR Jbeta segments. TCRdb retrieved this table from immuneACCESS and kept in-frame rearrangements only. Not all clones are present; in checked studies, unresolved V genes account for under half, and no reason is known for the remainder. This sample is represented by over 90,000 clones; roughly 66% of them were singletons. The ten largest clonotypes hold 3% to 4% of the sample. Sequencing input: PBMCs. These receptors all stem from a woman aged 50 to 60 in good health and CMV-seronegative.

The V gene is TRBV7-8, the J gene TRBJ2-5; 9 bases match TRBD2. CDR3 size: 16 residues. Losses at the gene ends were 5 bases for V and 2 bases for J; bases not matched to a gene: 9. The germline gives CDR1 SGHVS, CDR2 FQNEAQ. The CDR3 sequence is CASSPQTSGVQETQYF. CDR3 sequence (DNA): TGTGCCAGCAGCCCCCAGACTAGCGGAGTACAAGAGACCCAGTACTTC.

The chain uses TRBV7-3 and TRBJ2-2, with D possibly being TRBD1 (5 bases). Between the trimmed V and J ends, which lost 1 base and 2 bases, there was a span of 8 bases. This CDR3 is built from 15 residues. Germline CDR1 reads SGHTA; CDR2 reads FQGTGA. CDR3 DNA sequence: TGTGCCAGCAGCTTAAATCAGGGCAACACCGGGGAGCTGTTTTTT. This sequence encodes CASSLNQGNTGELFF.

The chain couples TRBV7-9 to TRBJ2-5; 11 nucleotides agree with TRBD2. V lost 7 bases to trimming and J lost 5 bases; unmatched junction nucleotides: 6. The CDR3 totals 14 residues. In germline, CDR1 is SEHNR, CDR2 FQNEAQ (reference sequence). CDR3 in amino acids: CASTRLAGGETQYF. DNA for the CDR3: TGTGCCAGCACGAGGCTAGCGGGAGGCGAGACCCAGTACTTC.

The chain carries TRBV28 and TRBJ2-7; D is unclear. The germline gives CDR1 MDHEN, CDR2 SYDVKM. This CDR3 has 14 residues. V lost 5 bases to trimming and J lost 6 bases, with 17 bases between them. This chain's CDR3 is CASSESSTAVEQYF. For the CDR3, the DNA is TGTGCCAGCAGTGAATCGAGCACCGCGGTCGAGCAGTACTTC.

V gene TRBV5-1 combines with J gene TRBJ1-1, with D unresolved. The V gene lost 3 bases and the J gene lost 5 bases, with 11 bases spanning the gap. The CDR3 length is 13 residues. Germline CDR1 SGHRS, CDR2 YFSETQ. CDR3 protein: CASSSPPETEAFF. The CDR3 DNA follows: TGCGCCAGCAGCTCCCCACCGGAGACTGAAGCTTTCTTT.

The V gene is TRBV10-2, the J gene TRBJ2-2; 9 bases line up with TRBD1. With V trimmed by 4 bases and J by 7 bases, 4 bases remained unmatched. Germline CDR1 is WSHSY and CDR2 is SAAADI. The CDR3 runs 14 residues. CDR3 sequence: CASSGDRAVGELFF. The CDR3 DNA sequence: TGCGCCAGCAGTGGGGACAGGGCGGTCGGGGAGCTGTTTTTT.

The chain has TRBV11-3 and TRBJ2-5; 9 positions agree with TRBD1. The J call is uncertain, as TRBJ2-7 better fits the DNA end. The CDR3 covers 15 residues. Germline V gene sequence: CDR1 SGHNT, CDR2 YENEEA. CDR3: CASSPSGTGNREQYF. The CDR3 nucleotides are TGTGCCAGCAGCCCGTCCGGGACAGGGAATCGCGAGCAGTACTTC.

The rearrangement joins TRBV4-1 to TRBJ2-5, with TRBD2 as a possible D gene (6 bases). Germline CDR1 is MGHRA and CDR2 is YSYEKL. This CDR3 is 16 amino acids long. Trimming cost V 0 bases and J 5 bases, with 16 bases left between them. CDR3 coding DNA: TGCGCCAGCAGCCAAGACCCATTCGGGGGTCGCGAGACCCAGTACTTC. Protein sequence: CASSQDPFGGRETQYF.

The V call is TRBV19, the J call TRBJ2-1, with TRBD2 identical over 8 bases. CDR1 LNHDA and CDR2 SQIVND come from the germline V gene (reference sequence). Unmatched junction bases numbered 5, after V lost 1 base and J lost 0 bases. The CDR3 has 17 amino acids. CDR3 nucleotides: TGTGCCAGTAGTATAGGGGTCGGGAGGGGCTCCTACAATGAGCAGTTCTTC. Its protein product is CASSIGVGRGSYNEQFF.

The chain has TRBV10-3 and TRBJ1-1; possible D gene TRBD1, 6 bases. The germline V and J ends were trimmed by 4 bases and 12 bases, with 12 bases remaining between them. Germline loops: CDR1 ENHRY, CDR2 SYGVKD. The CDR3 runs to 11 residues. In nucleotides, the CDR3 is TGTGCCATCAGTGGGGACACCGTAACTTTCTTT. Its translation: CAISGDTVTFF.

Only one count was recorded for this clone. The chain combines TRBV18 with TRBJ2-7; no clear D. Germline CDR1 is KGHSH and CDR2 is LQKENI. The CDR3 length is 15 residues. Trimming took off 2 bases at V and 5 bases at J, with 16 bases between the two ends. Here the CDR3 reads CASSPSYLDGNEQYF. The CDR3 DNA reads as TGTGCCAGCTCACCATCCTATCTAGACGGCAACGAGCAGTACTTC.

This chain connects TRBV7-9 to TRBJ1-2; the D gene is possibly TRBD1 (6 bases). Germline V gene lookup returns CDR1 SEHNR and CDR2 FQNEAQ (reference sequence). Trimming left V 4 bases short and J 5 bases short, with 20 bases between. This CDR3 comprises 16 residues. The CDR3 region is CASSSQTGLTRYGYTF. The CDR3 bases are TGTGCCAGCAGCTCACAAACAGGGCTAACTAGATATGGCTACACCTTC.

V usage is TRBV14 and J usage is TRBJ2-3, with 7 bases matching TRBD1. Trimming removed 4 bases from V and 5 bases from J; junction bases left unmatched: 9. CDR1 is SGHDN and CDR2 is FVKESK in the germline V gene. The length of the CDR3 is 15 residues. In DNA, the CDR3 is TGTGCCAGCAGCCCCTACGGGACAGCGATAGATACGCAGTATTTT. Amino acid sequence: CASSPYGTAIDTQYF.

This clone showed up just a few times. The chain employs TRBV29-1 and TRBJ2-1; no clear D gene. The CDR3 is made up of 14 amino acids. CDR1 SQVTM and CDR2 ANQGSEA come from the germline V gene. Trimming took 4 bases from V and 4 from J, leaving 14 bases between them. The DNA of the CDR3 is TGCAGCGTTGGTGAATCATGGGCTTACAATGAGCAGTTCTTC. It translates to CSVGESWAYNEQFF.

J is TRBJ2-1 and V is TRBV27; the match to TRBD2 covers 9 bases. The ends lost 2 bases at V and 12 bases at J; junction bases unmatched: 8. Germline-derived CDR1 and CDR2 are MNHEY and SMNVEV (reference sequence). CDR3 size: 14 residues. The CDR3 protein is CASSLTSGRGAQFF. In nucleotides, the CDR3 is TGTGCCAGCAGTTTAACTAGCGGGCGTGGGGCGCAGTTCTTC.

This clone was counted only a few times. This rearrangement joins TRBV9 to TRBJ2-2; TRBD2 is a possible D gene (7 bases). The CDR3 sequence is 14 residues long. Germline loops: CDR1 SGDLS, CDR2 YYNGEE. Trimming cost V 5 bases and J 3 bases, with 11 bases left between them. DNA of the CDR3: TGTGCCAGCAGGAAGGGGGGGGACACCGGGGAGCTGTTTTTT. The encoded protein is CASRKGGDTGELFF.

This rearrangement joins TRBV6-6 to TRBJ1-1; 8 bases are a match to TRBD1. This CDR3 has 14 amino acids. CDR1 and CDR2 (germline): MNHNY, SVGAGI (reference sequence). V shed 5 bases and J 8 bases; nucleotides not matched to a gene: 10. CDR3 residues: CASSLDRALIEAFF. Written as DNA, the CDR3 is TGTGCCAGCAGTCTGGACAGGGCGCTAATAGAAGCTTTCTTT.

This sequence joins TRBV21-1 and TRBJ1-4; the D call TRBD1 from the table was never checked on the DNA. TRBV21-1 is noted as a pseudogene. This CDR3 region has 15 residues. Here the CDR3 DNA reads TGTGCCAGCAGCAAAGCGGGGACAGCCTCGGAAAAACTGTTTTTT. Protein: CASSKAGTASEKLFF.

V and J are TRBV29-1 and TRBJ1-1; 8 bases are a match to TRBD1. CDR1 SQVTM and CDR2 ANQGSEA come from the germline V gene. The V gene end was trimmed by 3 bases and the J gene end by 4 bases; junction bases not matched to a gene: 4. This CDR3 spans 13 amino acids. Here the CDR3 reads CSVDHGQGTEAFF. The CDR3 DNA reads as TGCAGCGTTGACCACGGACAGGGCACTGAAGCTTTCTTT.

This clone was observed a handful of times. This CDR3 is CASSRGQPSSYEQYF. CDR3 nucleotide sequence: TGTGCCAGCAGCCGTGGACAGCCGAGCTCCTACGAGCAGTACTTC. The V gene is TRBV5-4, the J gene TRBJ2-7, with D perhaps matching TRBD1 (6 bases). The germline V and J ends were trimmed by 4 bases and 0 bases, with 14 bases remaining between them. CDR1 and CDR2 (germline): SGHNT, YYREEE (reference sequence). The CDR3 length is 15 residues.

The J gene is TRBJ2-2, the V gene TRBV21-1; the DNA was not compared with TRBD1, the D call given in the table. TRBV21-1 is a known pseudogene. The CDR3 extends over 16 amino acids. As DNA, the CDR3 is TGTGCCAGCAGACGTCCGGGACACCAGAACACCGGGGAGCTGTTTTTT. Protein: CASRRPGHQNTGELFF.

V is TRBV25-1 and J is TRBJ1-4, with D uncertain. The V and J ends lost 6 bases and 8 bases respectively, with 19 bases between them. Germline lookup yields CDR1 MGHDK and CDR2 SYGVNS. The CDR3 loop spans 15 amino acids. CDR3 coding DNA: TGTGCCAGCAGCCGGCCCGGGAGCTTGAACGAAAAACTGTTTTTT. It codes for CASSRPGSLNEKLFF. The whole variable domain, filled in from reference TRBV25-1 and TRBJ1-4, reads EADIYQTPRYLVIGTGKKITLECSQTMGHDKMYWYQQDPGMELHLIHYSYGVNSTEKGDLSSESTVSRIRTEHFPLTLESARPSHTSQYLCASSRPGSLNEKLFFGSGTQLSVL.

This clone was counted between two and nine times. The chain uses TRBV14 and TRBJ2-5; TRBD2 matches at 15 bases. The CDR3 length is 17 residues. Germline V gives CDR1 SGHDN, CDR2 FVKESK. J was trimmed by 5 bases and V by 1 base; bases with no gene match: 5. Here the CDR3 DNA reads TGTGCCAGCAGCCAAGGAGGACTAGCGGGAGGGTCGGAGACCCAGTACTTC. This encodes CASSQGGLAGGSETQYF.

The genes are TRBV19 and TRBJ2-1, with 8 bases lining up with TRBD1. The CDR3 is 16 residues long. Losses at the gene ends were 6 bases for V and 3 bases for J; bases not matched to a gene: 10. Germline V gene lookup returns CDR1 LNHDA and CDR2 SQIVND (reference sequence). CDR3 residues: CASRSVGTGSYNEQFF. CDR3 sequence (DNA): TGTGCCAGTAGATCCGTGGGGACAGGTAGCTACAATGAGCAGTTCTTC.

This chain uses TRBV2 with TRBJ1-2; no clear D gene. This CDR3 is built from 13 residues. Germline lookup yields CDR1 SNHLY and CDR2 FYNNEI. V was trimmed by 5 bases and J by 4 bases, leaving 11 bases between them. CDR3 sequence reads: CASSLQDTYGYTF. The CDR3 DNA reads as TGTGCCAGCAGTCTTCAAGACACCTATGGCTACACCTTC. Variable domain in full (rest from reference TRBV2 and TRBJ1-2): EPEVTQTPSHQVTQMGQEVILRCVPISNHLYFYWYRQILGQKVEFLVSFYNNEISEKSEIFDDQFSVERPDGSNFTLKIRSTKLEDSAMYFCASSLQDTYGYTFGSGTRLTVV.

The gene calls are TRBV7-9 and TRBJ2-3; 9 positions agree with TRBD2. CDR3 size: 15 residues. Trimming at V came to 5 bases and at J to 2 bases, leaving 5 bases not matched to a gene. Germline-derived CDR1 and CDR2 are SEHNR and FQNEAQ (reference sequence). The CDR3 reads CASSRSGGDTDTQYF. In nucleotides, the CDR3 is TGTGCCAGCAGCCGTAGCGGGGGTGACACAGATACGCAGTATTTT.

The chain recombines TRBV13 with TRBJ1-6; TRBD1 aligns across 7 bases. After removal of 3 bases from V and 9 bases from J, the junction contained 8 bases not matched to a gene. Germline V gene data show CDR1 as PRHDT and CDR2 as FYEKMQ (reference sequence). CDR3 size: 15 residues. Here the CDR3 reads CASSFRDRDSSPLHF. The CDR3 DNA reads as TGTGCCAGCAGCTTCCGAGACAGGGATAGTTCACCCCTCCACTTT.

The V and J genes are TRBV29-1 and TRBJ1-2; D is uncertain. Germline-derived CDR1 and CDR2 are SQVTM and ANQGSEA. Trimming stripped 0 bases from V and 1 base from J, with 9 bases between. The CDR3 has 14 residues. The CDR3 sequence: CSVEDVQLNYGYTF. For the CDR3, the DNA is TGCAGCGTTGAAGACGTACAGCTTAACTATGGCTACACCTTC.

The chain uses TRBV11-3 and TRBJ2-3; 8 positions agree with TRBD2. There are 16 residues in the CDR3. V lost 4 bases to trimming and J lost 4 bases; unmatched junction nucleotides: 10. CDR1 and CDR2 (germline): SGHNT, YENEEA. The CDR3 loop reads CASSSSLGRGADTQYF. In DNA form, the CDR3 reads TGTGCCAGCAGCTCATCTCTCGGGAGGGGGGCAGATACGCAGTATTTT.

The CDR3 protein is CASSQVVGQGGPTGELFF. The CDR3 DNA reads as TGCGCCAGCAGCCAAGTAGTAGGGCAGGGTGGACCTACCGGGGAGCTGTTTTTT. This chain links TRBV4-3 with TRBJ2-2; D perhaps matches TRBD1 (5 bases). Trimming took 1 base from V and 5 from J, leaving 20 bases between them. The CDR3 consists of 18 residues. Looked up from germline, CDR1 is LGHNA and CDR2 is YSLEER.

This chain links TRBV4-3 with TRBJ2-7, with D tentatively TRBD1 (6 bases). This CDR3 spans 16 amino acids. Germline assignment: CDR1 LGHNA and CDR2 YSLEER. V lost 0 bases and J lost 5, with 17 bases in between. The DNA of the CDR3 is TGCGCCAGCAGCCAAGATCCAAGGGGGACGGAAAACGAGCAGTACTTC. This gives the protein CASSQDPRGTENEQYF.

J is TRBJ2-5 and V is TRBV7-9, with D perhaps TRBD2 (6 bases). The germline CDR1 and CDR2 sequences are SEHNR and FQNEAQ (reference sequence). The ends were cut back, 3 bases at V and 5 bases at J, with 16 bases in the middle. This CDR3 contains 15 residues. CDR3 sequence (DNA): TGTGCCAGCAGCTTTCTAGGGGAGGCTTCGGAGACCCAGTACTTC. Its protein is CASSFLGEASETQYF.